The source of this T cell receptor (beta chain) is a study of graft-versus-host responses after intestinal transplantation. Overall study findings and caveats: GvH clones appeared in recipient marrow, some first in ileum or blood. Allograft clonal ratios (graft-versus-host to host-versus-graft) were high in patients who had graft-donor T cell macrochimerism.

Repertoires were generated with immunoSEQ multiplex PCR, while TCRdb's copy carries only in-frame clones and drops some. Here the sample spans around 40,000 clones, roughly 94% being singletons. The CDR3 runs 16 residues. The germline gives CDR1 PRHDT, CDR2 FYEKMQ (reference sequence). Trimming took 5 bases from V and 1 from J, leaving 18 bases between them. A note on this clone: Its antigen is as yet unknown.

This sequence originates from a human donor who was the organ donor for an intestinal transplant. Sequenced material: unstimulated CD4+ T cells sorted from spleen or lymph node cells, taken before transplant. The rearrangement joins TRBV13 to TRBJ2-7; tentatively, D is TRBD2 (7 bases). The CDR3 sequence: CASSPDGGGGSYEQYF. The CDR3, as DNA: TGTGCCAGCAGCCCCGACGGGGGAGGGGGGTCCTACGAGCAGTACTTC. Based on the CDR3 plus reference TRBV13 and TRBJ2-7, the full variable domain is AAGVIQSPRHLIKEKRETATLKCYPIPRHDTVYWYQQGPGQDPQFLISFYEKMQSDKGSIPDRFSAQQFSDYHSELNMSSLELGDSALYFCASSPDGGGGSYEQYFGPGTRLTVT.